The T cell receptor (beta chain) under discussion was sequenced for a study of CXCR3-negative and CXCR3-positive naive CD8 T cells. On the study more broadly: The libraries together contributed 110 million to 150 million TRB reads, each supplying about 1.5 +/- 0.3 million.

CD45RO-CCR7+CD27+CD95- was the phenotype of naive CD8+ T cells. Overall study findings and caveats: For CXCR3-positive naive cells, TRB CDR3s were more hydrophobic than those of CXCR3-negative naive cells. Researchers report CXCR3 expression partially decreased after cryopreservation, with fresh PBMCs used in most assays. TRB CDR3 properties were used to infer TCR strength, and surface CD5 was comparable between naive subsets.

Turning to this clonotype: Its specificity is not known.

The study made its TRB cDNA libraries by 5' RACE, adding UMI labels. TCRdb re-called the 5' RACE reads; every CDR3 protein appears as one record, without DNA. The table counts approximately 120,000 distinct CDR3 sequences; about 0.34% lies in the top ten. Looked up from germline, CDR1 is MDHEN and CDR2 is SYDVKM. The length of the CDR3 is 15 residues. This TCR was sampled from a human donor in good health. Some clones in this sample may be carry-over from other donors' samples. The sequenced sample consisted of naive CXCR3+ CD8+ T cells from blood. Noted subset: CD45RO-CCR7+CD27+CD95- naive CD8+ T cells expressing CXCR3 (TNR3+). The chain employs TRBV28 and TRBJ2-7; there is no DNA to check the TCRdb D call of TRBD1. Here the CDR3 reads CASSERTETSYEQYF.